Below are 16 T cell receptor beta chains sequenced from a single sample in a study of blood T cell repertoires in COVID-19. The table came from immunoSEQ multiplex PCR; TCRdb's copy has only in-frame clones and leaves some out. The top ten clones hold approximately 12% of a sample with 150,000 to 200,000 clones, 80% to 90% of them seen once. Sequencing used PBMCs or T cells enriched from blood (not recorded which). The receptor set was obtained from a man aged 35-49 years who had recovered from COVID-19.

This chain uses TRBV5-1 with TRBJ1-1; D gene ambiguous. Germline-derived CDR1 and CDR2 are SGHRS and YFSETQ. V lost 0 bases to trimming and J lost 1 base, with 10 bases between them. The CDR3 has 15 amino acids. CDR3 sequence reads: CASSLVSTANTEAFF. CDR3 bases: TGCGCCAGCAGCTTGGTCAGCACAGCGAACACTGAAGCTTTCTTT. Looking up the rest from reference TRBV5-1 and TRBJ1-1 gives the full variable domain: KAGVTQTPRYLIKTRGQQVTLSCSPISGHRSVSWYQQTPGQGLQFLFEYFSETQRNKGNFPGRFSGRQFSNSRSEMNVSTLELGDSALYLCASSLVSTANTEAFFGQGTRLTVV.

V gene TRBV10-3 combines with J gene TRBJ1-3, with TRBD1 as a possible D gene (5 bases). This CDR3 is built from 12 residues. V gave up 10 bases and J gave up 1 base, with 8 bases separating them. In germline, CDR1 is ENHRY, CDR2 SYGVKD. This CDR3 is CATGGSGNTIYF. The CDR3 coding sequence is TGTGCCACGGGGGGATCTGGAAACACCATATATTTT.

This chain connects TRBV3-1 (or the pseudogene TRBV3-2) to TRBJ2-5, with 12 positions matching TRBD2. J gave up 5 bases and V 4 bases, and 11 bases lay outside the gene matches. CDR3 length: 17 amino acids. Germline V gene data show CDR1 as LGHDT and CDR2 as YNNKEL (reference sequence). CDR3 residues: CASSRFTSGRPGETQYF. In nucleotides, the CDR3 is TGTGCCAGCAGCCGCTTTACTAGCGGGAGGCCGGGGGAGACCCAGTACTTC.

The rearrangement uses TRBV28 and TRBJ1-2, with TRBD1 matching 8 bases. From germline, CDR1 is MDHEN and CDR2 SYDVKM. With V trimmed by 5 bases and J by 0 bases, 8 bases remained unmatched. The CDR3 contains 16 residues. The CDR3 reads CASSSPGDRTNYGYTF. CDR3 sequence (DNA): TGTGCCAGCAGTAGCCCGGGGGACAGGACTAACTATGGCTACACCTTC.

The V and J genes are TRBV18 and TRBJ2-7, with 7 bases that match TRBD2. Trimming cost V 6 bases and J 5 bases; bases outside gene matches: 7. There are 13 residues in the CDR3. CDR1 KGHSH and CDR2 LQKENI come from the germline V gene. CDR3 bases: TGTGCCAGCTCCCTGGGAGGGAGTGACGAGCAGTACTTC. It is translated as CASSLGGSDEQYF.

V gene TRBV5-4 combines with J gene TRBJ2-1; TRBD2 matches 12 bases. Per the germline V gene, CDR1 is SGHNT and CDR2 is YYREEE (reference sequence). The CDR3 covers 18 residues. V shed 4 bases and J 8 bases; nucleotides not matched to a gene: 16. In nucleotides, the CDR3 is TGTGCCAGCAGCCACAAGCAGGATGGACTAGCGGGATCCGATGAGCAGTTCTTC. Its protein is CASSHKQDGLAGSDEQFF. Combining the CDR3 with reference TRBV5-4 and TRBJ2-1 gives the whole variable domain ETGVTQSPTHLIKTRGQQVTLRCSSQSGHNTVSWYQQALGQGPQFIFQYYREEENGRGNFPPRFSGLQFPNYSSELNVNALELDDSALYLCASSHKQDGLAGSDEQFFGPGTRLTVL.

V gene TRBV7-2 combines with J gene TRBJ1-1; 7 bases are shared with TRBD1. The CDR3 spans 16 residues. V shed 6 bases, J shed 0 bases, and the junction held 10 bases outside the gene matches. CDR1 is SGHTA and CDR2 is FQGNSA in the germline V gene. The CDR3 DNA is TGTGCCAGCAGTCCCTGGACAGGAGCTTTGAACACTGAAGCTTTCTTT. Translation gives CASSPWTGALNTEAFF.

The V and J genes are TRBV5-1 and TRBJ2-5; 10 bases agree with TRBD2. Germline CDR1 reads SGHRS; CDR2 reads YFSETQ. With 2 bases clipped from V and 1 base from J, the junction kept 5 bases outside the gene matches. The length of the CDR3 is 16 residues. The CDR3 region has the DNA TGCGCCAGCAGCTTAGGGTGGACTAGCGGCCAAGAGACCCAGTACTTC. This codes for CASSLGWTSGQETQYF.

The V gene is TRBV19, the J gene TRBJ1-2, with TRBD1 matching over 9 bases. The CDR3 sequence is 15 residues long. Looked up from germline, CDR1 is LNHDA and CDR2 is SQIVND (reference sequence). The trim removed 8 bases at V and 0 bases at J, leaving 7 bases unmatched. The chain's CDR3 is CASHTGGEANYGYTF. The CDR3 nucleotides are TGTGCCAGTCACACAGGGGGCGAAGCTAACTATGGCTACACCTTC.

The rearrangement joins TRBV30 to TRBJ2-2; 8 positions match TRBD2. This CDR3 is built from 14 residues. CDR1 GTSNPN and CDR2 SVGIG come from the germline V gene (reference sequence). The ends lost 3 bases at V and 3 bases at J; junction bases unmatched: 3. The CDR3 sequence: CAWRGTSDTGELFF. Written as DNA, the CDR3 is TGTGCCTGGAGAGGGACTAGTGACACCGGGGAGCTGTTTTTT.

Written as DNA, the CDR3 is TGTGCCAGCAGATCAGGGGTCATAGCAGATACGCAGTATTTT. This sequence encodes CASRSGVIADTQYF. This chain connects TRBV27 to TRBJ2-3; D perhaps matches TRBD1 (6 bases). Between the trimmed V and J ends, which lost 6 bases and 4 bases, there was a span of 14 bases. The CDR3 has 14 residues. Germline values: CDR1 MNHEY, CDR2 SMNVEV (reference sequence).

The chain couples TRBV6-1 to TRBJ2-7; D gene ambiguous. V was clipped by 3 bases and J by 0 bases, with 9 bases between them. CDR1 is MNHNS, CDR2 SASEGT, per germline. The CDR3 runs to 14 residues. The CDR3 DNA reads as TGTGCCAGCAGTGACCAAACGAGCTCCTACGAGCAGTACTTC. It is translated as CASSDQTSSYEQYF.

This chain joins TRBV14 and TRBJ1-1; D might be TRBD1 (6 bases). Trimming took 4 bases from V and 3 from J, leaving 12 bases between them. The CDR3 is 14 amino acids. Looked up from germline, CDR1 is SGHDN and CDR2 is FVKESK. CDR3 nucleotide sequence: TGTGCCAGCAGCCTACAGGGAGGGTACACTGAAGCTTTCTTT. It is translated as CASSLQGGYTEAFF.

This clone occurred once. The gene calls are TRBV18 and TRBJ1-2, with TRBD1 matching over 8 bases. The CDR3 loop spans 15 amino acids. In germline, CDR1 is KGHSH, CDR2 LQKENI. J lost 6 bases, V lost 1 base, and 7 bases had no gene match. CDR3 region: CASSPLDRAYNGYTF. As DNA, the CDR3 is TGTGCCAGCTCACCACTGGACAGGGCATACAATGGCTACACCTTC. Complete variable domain (other parts from reference TRBV18 and TRBJ1-2): NAGVMQNPRHLVRRRGQEARLRCSPMKGHSHVYWYRQLPEEGLKFMVYLQKENIIDESGMPKERFSAEFPKEGPSILRIQQVVRGDSAAYFCASSPLDRAYNGYTFGSGTRLTVV.

The chain is built from TRBV5-1 and TRBJ1-2; a possible D gene is TRBD1 (6 bases). CDR1 is SGHRS and CDR2 is YFSETQ in the germline V gene. Between the trimmed V and J ends, which lost 0 bases and 6 bases, there was a span of 15 bases. The CDR3 spans 15 residues. DNA for the CDR3: TGCGCCAGCAGCTTGGCCGGACAGCAGCAAGATGGCTACACCTTC. As protein: CASSLAGQQQDGYTF. Looking up the rest from reference TRBV5-1 and TRBJ1-2 gives the full variable domain: KAGVTQTPRYLIKTRGQQVTLSCSPISGHRSVSWYQQTPGQGLQFLFEYFSETQRNKGNFPGRFSGRQFSNSRSEMNVSTLELGDSALYLCASSLAGQQQDGYTFGSGTRLTVV.

The J gene is TRBJ1-3, the V gene TRBV5-6; unclear D gene. This CDR3 spans 14 amino acids. The germline CDR1 and CDR2 sequences are SGHDT and YYEEEE. The V gene lost 1 base and the J gene lost 0 bases, with 5 bases spanning the gap. The CDR3 region is CASSLWASGNTIYF. DNA for the CDR3: TGTGCCAGCAGCTTGTGGGCCTCTGGAAACACCATATATTTT.